This T cell receptor beta chain came from a study of tumor T cells in aggressive B-cell lymphoma. Looked up from germline, CDR1 is SGDLS and CDR2 is YYNGEE. V lost 0 bases and J lost 0, with 10 bases in between. This CDR3 has 17 amino acids. Produced via immunoSEQ multiplex PCR; TCRdb's table is partial and in-frame only. The table shows fewer than 3,500 clones, with just under 95% occurring only once. V usage is TRBV9 and J usage is TRBJ2-6; D ambiguous. Sequencing was carried out using tumor tissue. This clonotype was obtained from an adult with diffuse large B cell lymphoma. CDR3 residues: CASSVALESSGANVLTF. The CDR3 DNA follows: TGTGCCAGCAGCGTAGCCCTAGAGAGCTCTGGGGCCAACGTCCTGACTTTC.